One sample yielded the 27 T cell receptor beta chains listed below, sequenced in a study of T cell responses to AZD1222 COVID-19 vaccine. Sequencing was performed with immunoSEQ multiplex PCR; in TCRdb, only in-frame clones are kept and a portion is missing. The sample consists of 100,000 to 150,000 clones, approximately 84% of them appearing once. The sample consisted of peripheral blood, taken on day 0 of AZD1222 vaccination. The source of these receptors is an adult in good health.

V is TRBV7-2 and J is TRBJ1-2; a possible D gene is TRBD1 (6 bases). Trimming removed 2 bases at V and 4 bases at J, with 14 bases between. The germline gives CDR1 SGHTA, CDR2 FQGNSA. This CDR3 spans 15 amino acids. The CDR3 sequence is CASSLREGGGYGYTF. The DNA for the CDR3 is TGTGCCAGCAGCTTACGGGAAGGGGGAGGCTATGGCTACACCTTC.

CDR3 region: CASSQVDSGLFF. The CDR3 nucleotides are TGTGCCAGCAGTCAGGTCGACTCGGGGCTGTTTTTT. The gene calls are TRBV28 and TRBJ1-4; D is unclear. Trimming left V 5 bases short and J 14 bases short, with 15 bases between. CDR1 and CDR2 (germline): MDHEN, SYDVKM. The CDR3 sequence is 12 residues long. Filled out from reference TRBV28 and TRBJ1-4, the complete variable domain reads DVKVTQSSRYLVKRTGEKVFLECVQDMDHENMFWYRQDPGLGLRLIYFSYDVKMKEKGDIPEGYSVSREKKERFSLILESASTNQTSMYLCASSQVDSGLFFGSGTQLSVL.

In its sample, this clone was seen a few times. The genes are TRBV29-1 and TRBJ1-1, with D unresolved. The CDR3 has 12 residues. Trimming cost V 6 bases and J 6 bases, with 14 bases left between them. The germline V gene encodes CDR1 SQVTM and CDR2 ANQGSEA. The CDR3 sequence is CSVGNMIAEAFF. In DNA form, the CDR3 reads TGCAGCGTGGGTAATATGATTGCTGAAGCTTTCTTT.

J is TRBJ1-1 and V is TRBV24-1, with TRBD1 matching over 11 bases. CDR1 is KGHDR, CDR2 SFDVKD, per germline. The V and J ends lost 2 bases and 4 bases, in that order; junction bases with no gene match: 2. The CDR3 is 15 amino acids. CDR3 amino acids: CATSDSGTGGTEAFF. The CDR3 nucleotides are TGTGCCACCAGTGATTCCGGGACAGGGGGCACTGAAGCTTTCTTT.

The V gene is TRBV28, the J gene TRBJ2-2; possible D gene TRBD2, 6 bases. Trimming took off 4 bases at V and 4 bases at J, with 13 bases between the two ends. Germline values: CDR1 MDHEN, CDR2 SYDVKM. The CDR3 has 15 amino acids. CDR3 coding DNA: TGTGCCAGCAGTTCTCGAGGGAGGCGCACCGGGGAGCTGTTTTTT. As protein: CASSSRGRRTGELFF. Based on the CDR3 plus reference TRBV28 and TRBJ2-2, the full variable domain is DVKVTQSSRYLVKRTGEKVFLECVQDMDHENMFWYRQDPGLGLRLIYFSYDVKMKEKGDIPEGYSVSREKKERFSLILESASTNQTSMYLCASSSRGRRTGELFFGEGSRLTVL.

This rearrangement joins TRBV5-1 to TRBJ1-5; D perhaps matches TRBD1 (6 bases). The V gene lost 7 bases and the J gene lost 3 bases, with 17 bases spanning the gap. The CDR3 sequence is 15 residues long. Per the germline V gene, CDR1 is SGHRS and CDR2 is YFSETQ. The CDR3 protein is CASSEQGATNQPQHF. The CDR3 DNA reads as TGCGCCAGCTCGGAACAGGGTGCTACCAATCAGCCCCAGCATTTT. Using reference TRBV5-1 and TRBJ1-5 for the parts outside the CDR3, the full variable domain is KAGVTQTPRYLIKTRGQQVTLSCSPISGHRSVSWYQQTPGQGLQFLFEYFSETQRNKGNFPGRFSGRQFSNSRSEMNVSTLELGDSALYLCASSEQGATNQPQHFGDGTRLSIL.

This chain joins TRBV28 and TRBJ2-1; 8 positions match TRBD1. CDR1 is MDHEN, CDR2 SYDVKM, per germline. V gave up 8 bases and J gave up 1 base; unmatched junction bases: 7. CDR3 length: 15 amino acids. CDR3 loop: CASVHRGKSYNEQFF. CDR3 DNA sequence: TGTGCCAGCGTCCACAGGGGGAAATCCTACAATGAGCAGTTCTTC.

The chain couples TRBV6-5 to TRBJ1-1; possible D gene TRBD1, 5 bases. Germline V CDR1 and CDR2: MNHEY, SVGAGI. Trimming left V 11 bases short and J 4 bases short, with 20 bases between. This CDR3 has 14 residues. CDR3 loop: CALQTMKGSTEAFF. The DNA for the CDR3 is TGTGCCCTACAAACGATGAAGGGGAGCACTGAAGCTTTCTTT.

The J gene is TRBJ1-5, the V gene TRBV7-9, with 7 bases that match TRBD1. Trimming removed 2 bases from V and 1 base from J; junction bases left unmatched: 8. This CDR3 has 17 residues. Germline V gene sequence: CDR1 SEHNR, CDR2 FQNEAQ (reference sequence). The CDR3 DNA reads as TGTGCCAGCAGCTTAAGTCAAGGGGGCAGGAGCAATCAGCCCCAGCATTTT. Amino acid sequence: CASSLSQGGRSNQPQHF.

The V gene is TRBV4-2, the J gene TRBJ2-2; D not certain. CDR1 and CDR2 from the germline V gene are LGHNA and YNFKEQ. The CDR3 is 18 residues long. Trimming left V 0 bases short and J 0 bases short, with 14 bases between. Written as DNA, the CDR3 is TGTGCCAGCAGCCAAGAGCCCTTAGGGTCCGCGAACACCGGGGAGCTGTTTTTT. The encoded protein is CASSQEPLGSANTGELFF.

V gene TRBV7-2 combines with J gene TRBJ2-5, with D perhaps matching TRBD2 (5 bases). The V gene lost 3 bases and the J gene lost 5 bases, with 10 bases spanning the gap. The CDR3 has 13 residues. Germline CDR1 reads SGHTA; CDR2 reads FQGNSA. The CDR3 nucleotides read TGTGCCAGCAGCTTTGCTAGCCGGGAGACCCAGTACTTC. It specifies CASSFASRETQYF.

This sequence joins TRBV7-9 and TRBJ1-5; no firm D call. Germline V gene lookup returns CDR1 SEHNR and CDR2 FQNEAQ (reference sequence). V was cut by 2 bases and J by 3 bases, with 8 bases left in between. The CDR3 contains 14 residues. CDR3 loop: CASSLIGHNQPQHF. Written as DNA, the CDR3 is TGTGCCAGCAGCTTAATAGGTCACAATCAGCCCCAGCATTTT.

The rearrangement uses TRBV6-4 and TRBJ1-6; D is uncertain. Germline values: CDR1 MRHNA, CDR2 SNTAGT. The V end was cut by 3 bases, the J end by 0 bases, with 6 bases between. The CDR3 length is 15 residues. This chain's CDR3 is CASSDLSSYNSPLHF. The CDR3 DNA reads TGTGCCAGCAGTGATCTGAGCTCCTATAATTCACCCCTCCACTTT.

The chain carries TRBV28 and TRBJ1-1; a weak D match, TRBD1 (5 bases). The V end was cut by 7 bases, the J end by 10 bases, with 19 bases between. The CDR3 contains 13 residues. CDR1 MDHEN and CDR2 SYDVKM come from the germline V gene. CDR3: CASTTQTAYGAFF. The CDR3 region has the DNA TGTGCCAGCACCACCCAGACAGCCTACGGAGCTTTCTTT.

The J gene is TRBJ2-3, the V gene TRBV6-5; the D gene is possibly TRBD1 (6 bases). The CDR3 length is 13 residues. Germline CDR1 is MNHEY and CDR2 is SVGAGI. The V end was cut by 7 bases, the J end by 4 bases, with 12 bases between. The chain's CDR3 is CASTRGGPDTQYF. As DNA, the CDR3 is TGTGCCAGCACCCGAGGGGGTCCAGATACGCAGTATTTT.

The chain combines TRBV16 with TRBJ1-5; D is uncertain. Trimming removed 2 bases at V and 0 bases at J, with 5 bases between. Germline CDR1 reads KGHSY; CDR2 reads FQNENV. The CDR3 contains 14 residues. The CDR3 spells CASSQDTSNQPQHF. The CDR3, as DNA: TGTGCCAGCAGCCAAGACACTAGCAATCAGCCCCAGCATTTT.

The rearrangement links TRBV9 to TRBJ1-2; a possible D gene is TRBD1 (6 bases). The CDR3 loop spans 14 amino acids. CDR1 is SGDLS and CDR2 is YYNGEE in the germline V gene. The V end lost 1 base, the J end lost 4 bases, and 11 bases lay between the germline ends. Here the CDR3 reads CASSVTGGSYGYTF. CDR3 sequence (DNA): TGTGCCAGCAGCGTAACGGGGGGCAGCTATGGCTACACCTTC.

The chain joins TRBV7-2 to TRBJ1-6; 8 nucleotides line up with TRBD1. Per the germline V gene, CDR1 is SGHTA and CDR2 is FQGNSA. This CDR3 has 15 amino acids. The ends lost 4 bases at V and 14 bases at J; junction bases unmatched: 13. The CDR3 sequence is CASSSNRGKGVTLHF. CDR3 sequence (DNA): TGTGCCAGCAGCTCAAACAGGGGGAAAGGGGTCACCCTCCACTTT.

The sample holds a few counts of this clone. V gene TRBV5-1 combines with J gene TRBJ1-1, with 7 bases that match TRBD1. The CDR3 covers 14 residues. J was trimmed by 5 bases and V by 3 bases; bases with no gene match: 7. Looked up from germline, CDR1 is SGHRS and CDR2 is YFSETQ. The CDR3 sequence is CASSSQGGWTEAFF. DNA of the CDR3: TGCGCCAGCAGCTCGCAGGGGGGCTGGACTGAAGCTTTCTTT.

The V and J genes are TRBV12-3 or TRBV12-4 and TRBJ2-2; no clear D gene. The ends were cut back, 5 bases at V and 2 bases at J, with 6 bases in the middle. The CDR3 is 13 amino acids. The CDR3 DNA follows: TGTGCCAGCAGTCGAATAAACACCGGGGAGCTGTTTTTT. This encodes CASSRINTGELFF.

This chain uses TRBV19 with TRBJ2-1, with D perhaps being TRBD1 or TRBD2 (6 bases each). The CDR3 length is 13 residues. The V gene's germline CDR1 is LNHDA and CDR2 SQIVND (reference sequence). V lost 8 bases to trimming and J lost 12 bases, with 20 bases between them. CDR3 residues: CASSGALTWGQFF. The DNA for the CDR3 is TGTGCCAGTTCGGGGGCTCTTACATGGGGGCAGTTCTTC.

This chain links TRBV5-6 with TRBJ2-2; TRBD2 matches at 11 bases. CDR3 length equals 17 residues. The germline CDR1 and CDR2 sequences are SGHDT and YYEEEE. The V and J ends lost 0 bases and 7 bases, in that order; junction bases with no gene match: 8. The CDR3 DNA is TGTGCCAGCAGCTTGGTAGGGACTAGCGGAACATACGGGGAGCTGTTTTTT. It codes for CASSLVGTSGTYGELFF.

J is TRBJ1-2 and V is TRBV20-1; D is uncertain. V lost 4 bases to trimming and J lost 1 base, with 4 bases between them. In germline, CDR1 is DFQATT, CDR2 SNEGSKA (reference sequence). This CDR3 contains 11 residues. The CDR3 DNA follows: TGCAGTGCTACAGTTAACTATGGCTACACCTTC. This translates into CSATVNYGYTF.

With respect to this clone: Other DNA variants within this sample encode the same CDR3. The chain links TRBV5-6 to TRBJ2-7; a possible D gene is TRBD2 (5 bases). Trimming removed 0 bases at V and 0 bases at J, with 7 bases between. The CDR3 loop spans 14 amino acids. Germline CDR1 SGHDT, CDR2 YYEEEE. The CDR3 bases are TGTGCCAGCAGCTTGGGAGGGAGCTCCTACGAGCAGTACTTC. Translation gives CASSLGGSSYEQYF.

This clone has more than one count but fewer than ten. The gene calls are TRBV10-3 and TRBJ1-1, with unresolved D. CDR1 is ENHRY and CDR2 is SYGVKD in the germline V gene. This CDR3 is built from 14 residues. V was pared by 7 bases and J by 1 base, with 13 bases between. CDR3 in amino acids: CAIKIPGENTEAFF. CDR3 DNA: TGTGCCATCAAAATTCCAGGAGAGAACACTGAAGCTTTCTTT.

The V and J genes are TRBV2 and TRBJ2-5; D uncertain. This CDR3 region has 14 residues. Trimming removed 4 bases from V and 2 bases from J, with 11 bases in between. The germline CDR1 and CDR2 sequences are SNHLY and FYNNEI. The CDR3 loop reads CASSVLPLQETQYF. CDR3 DNA: TGTGCCAGCAGTGTCTTACCCCTACAAGAGACCCAGTACTTC.

This clone was seen a handful of times. V gene TRBV6-6 combines with J gene TRBJ2-7; D is unresolved. V gave up 2 bases and J gave up 2 bases, with 7 bases separating them. Per the germline V gene, CDR1 is MNHNY and CDR2 is SVGAGI (reference sequence). The CDR3 is made up of 13 amino acids. This CDR3 reads CASSYETTYEQYF. CDR3 bases: TGTGCCAGCAGTTACGAAACAACCTACGAGCAGTACTTC.